The source of this T cell receptor beta chain is a study of CD8 T cells in ankylosing spondylitis. This CDR3 is 15 amino acids long. Germline loops: CDR1 SGDLS, CDR2 YYNGEE. With 4 bases clipped from V and 0 bases from J, the junction kept 7 bases outside the gene matches. In its sample, this clonotype is medium-sized. Its antigen is not known. Making the TCR beta libraries involved quantitative 5'-RACE with molecular barcodes. TCRdb processed the 5' RACE reads anew with MiXCR; each CDR3 protein has one entry. The repertoire holds about 9,700 distinct CDR3 sequences, with approximately 5.9% as singletons. Notes on the study in general: Characteristic, it appeared, of ankylosing spondylitis blood was a TCR beta motif of eight highly homologous variants. Those disease-linked clones were CD8+; they were also relatively rare in peripheral blood. Disease-linked clones reportedly concentrated significantly in matched ankylosing spondylitis synovial fluid.

The chain has TRBV9 and TRBJ2-7; 7 positions agree with TRBD2. This clonotype was sampled from a female donor with ankylosing spondylitis or in good health (not recorded which). The sample consisted of blood, either unsorted or a sorted T cell fraction (not recorded which). This chain's CDR3 is CASSPWGGSSYEQYF. In DNA form, the CDR3 reads TGTGCCAGCAGCCCCTGGGGGGGGAGCTCCTACGAGCAGTACTTC.